The T cell receptor beta chain described here comes from a study of naive CD8 T cells in extremely preterm neonates. In the study overall: Reported adult age range differs: about 23-55 years versus about 19-50 years.

About this clone itself: Its specificity is unknown.

About 20,000 to 100,000 naive CD8+ T cells were sorted per sample. The CDR3 runs to 15 residues. Trimming stripped 5 bases from V and 1 base from J, with 12 bases between. Germline V CDR1 and CDR2: LNHNV, YYDKDF (reference sequence). Study-level points and caveats: Preterm CDR3s were shorter than older groups', with fewer N additions and less trimming.

The repertoire was sequenced with immunoSEQ multiplex PCR; TCRdb's copy has only in-frame clones and lacks some. The sample lists approximately 8,000 clones, about 98% occurring once. The sequencing input was naive CD8+ T cells from blood. The chain links TRBV15 to TRBJ1-5; TRBD1 is a possible D gene (6 bases). The TCR comes from a human donor in good health. The chain's CDR3 is CATSPRGGSNQPQHF. The CDR3 DNA sequence: TGTGCCACCAGCCCAAGGGGGGGAAGCAATCAGCCCCAGCATTTT.